Listed here is a single T cell receptor (beta chain). Antigen unknown. CDR3 length: 13 amino acids. This sample is part of a study of monozygotic twins with inflammatory bowel disease. Study-level results: Perhaps reflecting limited power, concordant and discordant twins did not differ in repertoire similarity. Among IBD patients, fewer clonotypes were shared with others than among healthy twins, especially with disease activity. IBD patients had lower TCRbeta diversity (inverse Simpson) than healthy co-twins.

TCRdb reworked the 5' RACE reads into one entry per CDR3 protein, no DNA. The sample holds some 150,000 distinct CDR3 sequences. Phlebotomy per donor yielded a single 2.5 ml blood sample. The receptor comes from a human donor with ulcerative colitis or Crohn's disease, or a healthy co-twin of an affected twin (not recorded which). Input material: blood. The J gene is TRBJ2-7, the V gene TRBV12-3 or TRBV12-4; TCRdb outputs TRBD1, but without DNA this stays unchecked. The CDR3 is CASRLGGSYEQYF.